These 22 T cell receptor beta chains share one sample of origin, sequenced in a study of shared clonotypes between healthy human individuals. Here immunoSEQ multiplex PCR was the method, and the copy in TCRdb shows in-frame clones only, minus some. The sample includes 600,000 to 750,000 clones, 72% of them seen just once. Sequencing was performed on memory CD4+ T cells sorted from blood. As to subset: CD45RA-negative fraction. Every receptor here comes from a woman in her 30s in good health.

This clone has a single count. This chain links TRBV7-6 with TRBJ2-1; TRBD2 agrees at 7 bases. From germline, CDR1 is SGHVS and CDR2 FNYEAQ. Trimming removed 0 bases from V and 5 bases from J; junction bases left unmatched: 4. The CDR3 sequence is 15 residues long. The CDR3 region has the DNA TGTGCCAGCAGCTTAGCTGGGGGAGGGGACAATGAGCAGTTCTTC. Encoded protein: CASSLAGGGDNEQFF.

The gene calls are TRBV5-4 and TRBJ1-5; 10 nucleotides match TRBD1. The CDR3 is 18 amino acids. Trimming removed 0 bases from V and 5 bases from J; junction bases left unmatched: 11. CDR1 is SGHNT, CDR2 YYREEE, per germline (reference sequence). The DNA for the CDR3 is TGTGCCAGCAGCTTGGGGGGAATGGGGACAGGGGAAGATCAGCCCCAGCATTTT. It encodes CASSLGGMGTGEDQPQHF.

This chain joins TRBV29-1 and TRBJ2-5; either TRBD1 or TRBD2 may supply D (5 bases each). Trimming removed 5 bases at V and 3 bases at J, with 13 bases between. CDR3 length equals 13 residues. Per the germline V gene, CDR1 is SQVTM and CDR2 is ANQGSEA. The CDR3 sequence is CSVSRGAEETQYF. CDR3 coding DNA: TGCAGCGTTAGCAGAGGGGCTGAAGAGACCCAGTACTTC.

Concerning this clone itself: Other DNA sequences from this sample encode an identical CDR3 as well. J is TRBJ1-2 and V is TRBV29-1, with D tentatively TRBD1 (6 bases). Between the trimmed V and J ends, which lost 0 bases and 7 bases, there was a span of 15 bases. Germline lookup yields CDR1 SQVTM and CDR2 ANQGSEA. The CDR3 covers 14 residues. CDR3 DNA: TGCAGCGTTGAAGATCGACGGAGAGGGGGTGGCTACACCTTC. Amino acid sequence: CSVEDRRRGGGYTF.

The chain joins TRBV7-2 to TRBJ1-5; D is undetermined. V gave up 5 bases and J gave up 7 bases, with 18 bases separating them. Looked up from germline, CDR1 is SGHTA and CDR2 is FQGNSA. The CDR3 extends over 15 amino acids. CDR3 sequence: CASSPERGSHQPQHF. CDR3 coding DNA: TGTGCCAGCAGCCCAGAACGGGGTAGCCACCAGCCCCAGCATTTT.

The V and J genes are TRBV6-1 and TRBJ1-4; maybe TRBD1 (6 bases). CDR3 length: 14 residues. Trimming cost V 8 bases and J 6 bases, with 16 bases left between them. Germline V gives CDR1 MNHNS, CDR2 SASEGT. CDR3 DNA: TGTGCCAGCCGGGCGGGGCAGGGGTATGAAAAACTGTTTTTT. Translated: CASRAGQGYEKLFF.

The chain recombines TRBV7-8 with TRBJ2-5; D might be TRBD2 (6 bases). CDR3 length: 16 residues. V lost 0 bases, J lost 5 bases, and 16 bases lay in between. Germline loops: CDR1 SGHVS, CDR2 FQNEAQ. Here the CDR3 DNA reads TGTGCCAGCAGCTTAGCGAGGGCGGCGGGGAGGGAGACCCAGTACTTC. This translates into CASSLARAAGRETQYF. Variable domain in full (rest from reference TRBV7-8 and TRBJ2-5): GAGVSQSPRYKVAKRGQDVALRCDPISGHVSLFWYQQALGQGPEFLTYFQNEAQLDKSGLPSDRFFAERPEGSVSTLKIQRTQQEDSAVYLCASSLARAAGRETQYFGPGTRLLVL.

The chain carries TRBV6-5 and TRBJ2-1; D uncertain. The CDR3 runs to 12 residues. The V gene lost 3 bases and the J gene lost 6 bases, with 6 bases spanning the gap. Germline CDR1 reads MNHEY; CDR2 reads SVGAGI. In DNA form, the CDR3 reads TGTGCCAGCAGTTATAAGGGCAATGAGCAGTTCTTC. Its protein is CASSYKGNEQFF.

V is TRBV12-5 and J is TRBJ1-2; 9 nucleotides match TRBD1. This CDR3 has 16 residues. The V segment lost 6 bases and the J segment 0 bases; nucleotides outside the gene matches: 8. CDR1 and CDR2 (germline): LGHNT, FRNRAP. CDR3 protein: CASGPGQGRSNYGYTF. CDR3 nucleotides: TGTGCTAGTGGCCCGGGACAGGGCCGATCTAACTATGGCTACACCTTC.

The V gene is TRBV7-2, the J gene TRBJ2-5; perhaps TRBD1 as D (6 bases). V gave up 6 bases and J gave up 5 bases, with 19 bases separating them. This CDR3 spans 15 amino acids. CDR1 and CDR2 (germline): SGHTA, FQGNSA. The CDR3, as DNA: TGTGCCAGCAGTGGACAGAACTTCCTCGGGGAGACCCAGTACTTC. As protein: CASSGQNFLGETQYF.

J is TRBJ2-7 and V is TRBV29-1; 7 positions agree with TRBD2. The CDR3 consists of 15 residues. Germline lookup yields CDR1 SQVTM and CDR2 ANQGSEA. V was pared by 4 bases and J by 4 bases, with 13 bases of the junction left unmatched. The chain's CDR3 is CSVVSAGEFRYEQYF. CDR3 nucleotide sequence: TGCAGCGTTGTCTCTGCGGGAGAGTTTCGGTACGAGCAGTACTTC.

In the case of this clone: A far larger clone is one base from this, pointing to a likely read error. This specimen includes other DNA sequences encoding the same CDR3. The chain employs TRBV7-3 and TRBJ1-1; 8 nucleotides align to TRBD1. Germline trimming cut 5 bases from V and 5 bases from J; bases unmatched to any gene: 4. The CDR3 loop spans 13 amino acids. Germline CDR1 reads SGHTA; CDR2 reads FQGTGA. The CDR3 DNA sequence: TGTGCCAGCAGCAAACAGGGGGATACTGAAGCTTTCTTT. Its translation is CASSKQGDTEAFF.

There are a few counts of this clone. The V call is TRBV7-9, the J call TRBJ1-2; 7 bases agree with TRBD1. V trimming: 5 bases; J trimming: 2 bases; junction bases outside the gene matches: 8. The germline V gene encodes CDR1 SEHNR and CDR2 FQNEAQ (reference sequence). This CDR3 is built from 15 residues. For the CDR3, the DNA is TGTGCCAGCAGCCATCCAGGGGGGGAAAACTATGGCTACACCTTC. Residues: CASSHPGGENYGYTF.

In its sample, this clone was seen a few times. V and J are TRBV19 and TRBJ1-2; no reliable D call. Germline CDR1 and CDR2: LNHDA and SQIVND (reference sequence). This CDR3 has 13 amino acids. The V end lost 3 bases, the J end lost 3 bases, and 8 bases lay between the germline ends. CDR3 protein: CASSIFGYYGYTF. CDR3 nucleotides: TGTGCCAGTAGTATCTTCGGCTACTATGGCTACACCTTC.

In this sample, this clone turned up once. The chain recombines TRBV7-9 with TRBJ1-4, with 7 bases lining up with TRBD1. The germline CDR1 and CDR2 sequences are SEHNR and FQNEAQ (reference sequence). This CDR3 is 15 amino acids long. V lost 4 bases to trimming and J lost 4 bases; unmatched junction nucleotides: 6. The CDR3 here is CASSSSGTDNEKLFF. The CDR3 coding sequence is TGTGCCAGCAGCTCTTCCGGGACAGATAATGAAAAACTGTTTTTT.

This clone was picked up a small number of times. As DNA, the CDR3 is TGCAGTGGTTTTAGGGAAGAGACCCAGTACTTC. It is translated as CSGFREETQYF. The V gene is TRBV20-1, the J gene TRBJ2-5; D is unresolved. The CDR3 covers 11 residues. Germline V gives CDR1 DFQATT, CDR2 SNEGSKA (reference sequence). The V end was cut by 7 bases, the J end by 3 bases, with 9 bases between.

The gene calls are TRBV19 and TRBJ1-5; D is unresolved. Trimming left V 6 bases short and J 7 bases short, with 19 bases between. Germline V gene sequence: CDR1 LNHDA, CDR2 SQIVND (reference sequence). The CDR3 consists of 15 residues. The CDR3 region is CASSPSELGTQPQHF. Written as DNA, the CDR3 is TGTGCCAGTAGCCCGTCAGAGCTCGGTACCCAGCCCCAGCATTTT. The entire variable domain, with the rest obtained from reference TRBV19 and TRBJ1-5, is as follows: DGGITQSPKYLFRKEGQNVTLSCEQNLNHDAMYWYRQDPGQGLRLIYYSQIVNDFQKGDIAEGYSVSREKKESFPLTVTSAQKNPTAFYLCASSPSELGTQPQHFGDGTRLSIL.

This clone was recorded only once. V usage is TRBV9 and J usage is TRBJ2-2, with no clear D. Deletions cut 3 bases from V and 4 bases from J, with 13 bases between. The CDR3 has 15 residues. Germline CDR1 SGDLS, CDR2 YYNGEE. CDR3 protein: CASSASVVGTGELFF. The CDR3, as DNA: TGTGCCAGCAGCGCCTCGGTCGTTGGCACCGGGGAGCTGTTTTTT.

The table lists this clone with a few counts. This sequence joins TRBV29-1 and TRBJ2-7; tentative D call: TRBD2 (5 bases). Germline CDR1 and CDR2: SQVTM and ANQGSEA. The CDR3 is 11 amino acids. Deletions cut 4 bases from V and 6 bases from J, with 10 bases between. CDR3 protein: CSVASGGEQYF. DNA of the CDR3: TGCAGCGTTGCCTCTGGAGGCGAGCAGTACTTC.

This clone was recorded a few times. The rearrangement joins TRBV7-9 to TRBJ1-1; tentative D call: TRBD1 (6 bases). The CDR3 covers 17 residues. Germline lookup yields CDR1 SEHNR and CDR2 FQNEAQ (reference sequence). Trimming pared 4 bases from V and 3 bases from J, leaving 21 bases between. The CDR3 loop is CASSSDGQSGADTEAFF. The DNA of the CDR3 is TGTGCCAGCAGCTCGGATGGGCAGTCGGGGGCGGACACTGAAGCTTTCTTT. Full variable domain (remainder filled in from reference TRBV7-9 and TRBJ1-1): DTGVSQNPRHKITKRGQNVTFRCDPISEHNRLYWYRQTLGQGPEFLTYFQNEAQLEKSRLLSDRFSAERPKGSFSTLEIQRTEQGDSAMYLCASSSDGQSGADTEAFFGQGTRLTVV.

The CDR3 nucleotides are TGTGCCACCAGCAGAGGCACCGGACGCCGCTACGAGCAGTACTTC. It translates to CATSRGTGRRYEQYF. The chain links TRBV15 to TRBJ2-7; D is uncertain. This CDR3 is built from 15 residues. Germline assignment: CDR1 LNHNV and CDR2 YYDKDF (reference sequence). The V end was cut by 1 base, the J end by 3 bases, with 13 bases between. Together with reference TRBV15 and TRBJ2-7, the CDR3 gives the full variable domain: DAMVIQNPRYQVTQFGKPVTLSCSQTLNHNVMYWYQQKSSQAPKLLFHYYDKDFNNEADTPDNFQSRRPNTSFCFLDIRSPGLGDTAMYLCATSRGTGRRYEQYFGPGTRLTVT.

The chain employs TRBV19 and TRBJ1-2, with TRBD1 matching over 10 bases. This CDR3 has 15 residues. The germline CDR1 and CDR2 sequences are LNHDA and SQIVND (reference sequence). V shed 7 bases, J shed 5 bases, and the junction held 10 bases outside the gene matches. The CDR3 is CASMSNAGQGYGYTF. In DNA form, the CDR3 reads TGTGCCAGTATGTCTAACGCGGGACAGGGGTATGGCTACACCTTC. The entire variable domain, with the rest obtained from reference TRBV19 and TRBJ1-2, is as follows: DGGITQSPKYLFRKEGQNVTLSCEQNLNHDAMYWYRQDPGQGLRLIYYSQIVNDFQKGDIAEGYSVSREKKESFPLTVTSAQKNPTAFYLCASMSNAGQGYGYTFGSGTRLTVV.